The rows below give T cell receptor beta chains drawn from one sample of a study of blood T cell repertoires in COVID-19. Profiled with immunoSEQ multiplex PCR; TCRdb holds only in-frame clones, not every one. Among 250,000 to 300,000 clones listed, roughly nine tenths were seen once. Source material: PBMCs or T cells enriched from blood (not recorded which). These TCRs come from a human donor in a cohort exposed to, infected with or recovered from COVID-19 (not recorded which). The donor label of this sample is uncertain. The CDR3 runs from the conserved cysteine through the conserved F or W. A D gene is named only where the DNA matches it firmly. Clone sizes are given selectively: once, few, many, or a class where the clone is expanded.

.,.,TRBJ2-7,TRBV30,CAWSVLAGKEQYF,TGTGCCTGGAGTGTACTGGCGGGAAAAGAGCAGTACTTC
.,TRBD1,TRBJ2-6,TRBV15,CATSRADRAASGANVLTF,TGTGCCACCAGCAGAGCGGACAGGGCGGCCTCTGGGGCCAACGTCCTGACTTTC
.,TRBD1,TRBJ2-7,TRBV6-1,CASSESTGSYEQYF,TGTGCCAGCAGTGAATCGACAGGGTCCTACGAGCAGTACTTC
.,TRBD2,TRBJ2-3,TRBV11-3,CASSQGTSEADTQYF,TGTGCCAGCAGCCAAGGGACTAGCGAGGCAGATACGCAGTATTTT
.,TRBD2,TRBJ2-2,TRBV5-1,CASRRSGGDTGELFF,TGCGCCAGCAGACGTAGCGGGGGGGACACCGGGGAGCTGTTTTTT
.,.,TRBJ1-4,TRBV5-1,CASSLRGVATNEKLFF,TGCGCCAGCAGCTTGAGAGGTGTTGCAACTAATGAAAAACTGTTTTTT
.,.,TRBJ1-3,TRBV30,CAWSVSGNTIYF,TGTGCCTGGAGTGTGTCAGGAAACACCATATATTTT
.,.,TRBJ2-7,TRBV18,CASSSPFGVAYEQYF,TGTGCCAGCTCTTCCCCTTTCGGGGTGGCCTACGAGCAGTACTTC
.,.,TRBJ2-6,TRBV7-9,CASSSSGGLGANVLTF,TGTGCCAGCAGCTCCTCCGGGGGTCTAGGGGCCAACGTCCTGACTTTC
.,.,TRBJ1-2,TRBV6-5,CASSPRDIYGYTF,TGTGCCAGCAGCCCGAGAGACATCTATGGCTACACCTTC
.,TRBD1,TRBJ1-4,TRBV6-4,CASSLSGGSANEKLFF,TGTGCCAGCAGTCTCTCAGGGGGCTCGGCTAATGAAAAACTGTTTTTT
.,TRBD1,TRBJ1-1,TRBV10-3,CAISVLPGQGNTEAFF,TGTGCCATCAGCGTGTTGCCGGGACAGGGGAACACTGAAGCTTTCTTT
.,TRBD2,TRBJ2-5,TRBV6-4,CASSPSGGASGQYF,TGTGCCAGCAGTCCTAGCGGGGGGGCCTCGGGCCAGTACTTC
.,.,TRBJ1-2,TRBV4-1,CASSQVSSWQARGNYGYTF,TGCGCCAGCAGCCAAGTGAGTTCGTGGCAGGCCCGGGGTAACTATGGCTACACCTTC
few,.,TRBJ1-3,TRBV10-3,CATSGAGGNTIYF,TGTGCCACAAGTGGGGCCGGTGGAAACACCATATATTTT
.,.,TRBJ2-1,TRBV4-2,CASSQEGGALGNEQFF,TGTGCCAGCAGCCAAGAAGGGGGGGCCTTGGGCAATGAGCAGTTCTTC
.,.,TRBJ1-3,TRBV6-2/TRBV6-3,CASSHHYRGQLSGNTIYF,TGTGCCAGCAGTCACCACTACCGCGGACAGCTCTCTGGAAACACCATATATTTT
.,.,TRBJ1-1,TRBV9,CASSVEAGLEEAFF,TGTGCCAGCAGCGTAGAGGCGGGACTTGAAGAAGCTTTCTTT
.,.,TRBJ2-7,TRBV19,CASSNVARSEQYF,TGTGCCAGTAGTAATGTCGCGAGGTCCGAGCAGTACTTC
.,TRBD1,TRBJ1-1,TRBV5-6,CASSNSGQEVFGTEAFF,TGTGCCAGCAGCAATTCCGGACAGGAGGTCTTTGGCACTGAAGCTTTCTTT
.,TRBD1,TRBJ1-2,TRBV19,CASEETGSYGYTF,TGTGCCAGCGAAGAGACAGGGTCCTATGGCTACACCTTC
.,.,TRBJ1-3,TRBV7-2,CASNRLEGVGNTIYF,TGTGCCAGCAACCGCCTTGAGGGCGTCGGAAACACCATATATTTT
.,.,TRBJ2-1,TRBV10-2,CASRGGNYNEQFF,TGCGCCAGCAGGGGGGGAAATTACAATGAGCAGTTCTTC
.,.,TRBJ2-3,TRBV9,CASSVAPGGRTDTQYF,TGTGCCAGCAGCGTAGCTCCGGGGGGCAGAACAGATACGCAGTATTTT
.,.,TRBJ1-2,TRBV29-1,CSVDFGNGYTF,TGCAGCGTTGACTTCGGGAATGGCTACACCTTC
.,.,TRBJ1-1,TRBV6-5,CASSSGLNTEAFF,TGTGCCAGCAGCTCAGGGTTGAACACTGAAGCTTTCTTT
.,.,TRBJ2-5,TRBV14,CASSRLQGSGETQYF,TGTGCCAGCAGCCGCCTACAGGGATCGGGGGAGACCCAGTACTTC
few,TRBD1,TRBJ2-1,TRBV11-1,CASSLQGTGSHEQFF,TGTGCCAGCAGCTTACAGGGGACAGGGTCCCATGAGCAGTTCTTC
.,.,TRBJ2-5,TRBV7-8,CASSLAQETQYF,TGTGCCAGCAGCCTGGCCCAAGAGACCCAGTACTTC
few,.,TRBJ2-7,TRBV30,CAWGRQGLTYEQYF,TGTGCCTGGGGTCGACAGGGACTTACCTACGAGCAGTACTTC
.,TRBD1,TRBJ1-6,TRBV7-2,CASSPGQGASSPLHF,TGTGCCAGCAGCCCTGGACAGGGGGCAAGTTCACCCCTCCACTTT
.,.,TRBJ2-3,TRBV29-1,CSVVPRGADTQYF,TGCAGCGTTGTTCCCAGGGGAGCAGATACGCAGTATTTT
.,.,TRBJ1-3,TRBV5-5,CASSVLTVSGNTIYF,TGTGCCAGCAGCGTACTGACAGTCTCTGGAAACACCATATATTTT
.,TRBD1,TRBJ1-1,TRBV6-5,CASTLLQGENTEAFF,TGTGCCAGCACCCTCCTTCAGGGGGAAAACACTGAAGCTTTCTTT
.,.,TRBJ1-1,TRBV12-3/TRBV12-4,CASSLKRETEAFF,TGTGCCAGCAGTTTAAAACGGGAGACTGAAGCTTTCTTT
.,TRBD2,TRBJ2-1,TRBV5-1,CASSLRSGGPSSYNEQFF,TGCGCCAGCAGCTTGCGCAGCGGGGGGCCTTCCTCCTACAATGAGCAGTTCTTC
once,TRBD1,TRBJ1-2,TRBV9,CASSADRVGYGYTF,TGTGCCAGCAGCGCGGACAGGGTAGGCTATGGCTACACCTTC
.,.,TRBJ1-2,TRBV30,CAWSVLLEGYTF,TGTGCCTGGAGTGTACTGCTGGAGGGCTACACCTTC
.,.,TRBJ1-6,TRBV28,CASSLSSSYNSPLHF,TGTGCCAGCAGTTTATCCAGCTCCTATAATTCACCCCTCCACTTT
.,TRBD1,TRBJ1-4,TRBV6-5,CASSYSRTGGDEKLFF,TGTGCCAGCAGTTACTCTCGGACAGGGGGAGATGAAAAACTGTTTTTT
.,.,TRBJ2-7,TRBV7-2,CASSNLGSSYEQYF,TGTGCCAGCAGCAATCTTGGGAGCTCCTACGAGCAGTACTTC
.,.,TRBJ1-3,TRBV4-3,CASSQDLTGLSGNTIYF,TGCGCCAGCAGCCAAGATTTAACAGGCCTCTCTGGAAACACCATATATTTT
.,TRBD1,TRBJ2-7,TRBV5-1,CASSLRDRGFGEQYF,TGCGCCAGCAGCTTGAGGGACAGGGGCTTTGGGGAGCAGTACTTC
.,.,TRBJ1-3,TRBV5-1,CASSGGTSGNTIYF,TGCGCCAGCTCGGGGGGCACCTCTGGAAACACCATATATTTT
.,.,TRBJ2-5,TRBV9,CASSVVGGETQYF,TGTGCCAGCAGCGTAGTCGGGGGAGAGACCCAGTACTTC
few,.,TRBJ2-7,TRBV2,CASSLGYGYEQYF,TGTGCCAGCAGCCTCGGGTATGGCTACGAGCAGTACTTC
.,.,TRBJ1-2,TRBV30,CAWSRFTGSYGYTF,TGTGCCTGGAGCAGATTTACAGGGAGCTATGGCTACACCTTC
.,.,TRBJ2-2,TRBV11-3,CASSRGWGDTGELFF,TGTGCCAGCAGCCGCGGCTGGGGAGACACCGGGGAGCTGTTTTTT
.,TRBD1,TRBJ1-1,TRBV11-2,CASSGDRTAFF,TGTGCCAGCAGCGGGGACAGGACAGCTTTCTTT
.,TRBD1,TRBJ1-6,TRBV7-8,CASSFNWDSLIHSPLHF,TGTGCCAGCAGCTTCAACTGGGACAGTCTTATCCATTCACCCCTCCACTTT
.,TRBD1,TRBJ2-7,TRBV18,CASSPGQGGSYEQYF,TGTGCCAGCTCACCGGGACAGGGAGGCTCCTACGAGCAGTACTTC
.,TRBD1,TRBJ1-2,TRBV29-1,CSVGDSGGYTF,TGCAGCGTTGGGGACAGTGGTGGCTACACCTTC
.,.,TRBJ1-2,TRBV20-1,CSAARESYTF,TGCAGTGCTGCCCGGGAAAGCTACACCTTC
.,TRBD1,TRBJ2-2,TRBV28,CASRGQGESKNTGELFF,TGTGCCAGCAGGGGCCAGGGGGAGTCAAAAAACACCGGGGAGCTGTTTTTT
.,.,TRBJ2-2,TRBV24-1,CATSSGSGELFF,TGTGCCACCAGTTCGGGGTCCGGGGAGCTGTTTTTT